This T cell receptor (beta chain) was found in a study of blood T cell repertoires in COVID-19. Study background: Samples representing acute and convalescent COVID-19 were sourced from the United States, Italy and Spain. Sample material is recorded as cDNA or gDNA derived from T cells, B-cell-depleted T cells, or PBMCs.

Trimming took 4 bases from V and 0 from J, leaving 13 bases between them. The CDR3 sequence is 15 residues long. Germline CDR1 and CDR2: SGHKS and YYEKEE (reference sequence). Authors' analysis steps: Scientists estimated how many nucleated cells there were by amplifying reference gene primers. TCRdb's copy holds only in-frame clones and misses some; the assay was immunoSEQ multiplex PCR. V, J and clone size reflect that table, while D and trimming were determined from the DNA. The sample comprises about 140,000 clones, around 73% of which are singletons, and more than 8.5% rests with the top ten. This sequence was found in a woman aged 45-65 years with active or convalescent COVID-19. The sequenced sample was peripheral blood. The rearrangement uses TRBV5-5 and TRBJ1-2; D uncertain. CDR3 loop: CASSPGELSNYGYTF. The DNA of the CDR3 is TGTGCCAGCAGCCCCGGGGAGCTTTCTAACTATGGCTACACCTTC.